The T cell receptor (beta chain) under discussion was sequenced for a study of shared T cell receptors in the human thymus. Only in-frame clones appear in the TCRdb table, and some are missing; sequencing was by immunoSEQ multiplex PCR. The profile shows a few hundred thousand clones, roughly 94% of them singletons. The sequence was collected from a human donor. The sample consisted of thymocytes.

The CDR3 protein is CASSLTTDQGPNGAEAFF. CDR3 DNA sequence: TGTGCCAGCAGCTTAACGACCGACCAGGGACCGAACGGGGCTGAAGCTTTCTTT. The chain couples TRBV7-9 to TRBJ1-1, with D possibly matching TRBD1 (5 bases). V was trimmed by 2 bases and J by 6 bases, leaving 25 bases between them. CDR3 size: 18 residues. Germline CDR1 SEHNR, CDR2 FQNEAQ (reference sequence).